The 29 T cell receptor beta chains given below trace back to one sample, sequenced in a study of blood T cells in healthy people across ages. The second PCR ran roughly 6 to 12 cycles with a sample-barcoded 5' primer and J-beta primers. TCRdb redid the calling of the 5' RACE reads with MiXCR, one entry per CDR3 protein. The sample lists about 780,000 distinct CDR3 sequences; less than 60% were seen once. Sequences were obtained from blood. Receptor source: a man at least 80 years old in good health.

V usage is TRBV14 and J usage is TRBJ2-5; no definite D call. The DNA end favors TRBJ2-7, so the J call may be wrong. Per the germline V gene, CDR1 is SGHDN and CDR2 is FVKESK. The length of the CDR3 is 14 residues. CDR3 amino acids: CASSQDPMNYEQYF. The CDR3 nucleotides read TGTGCCAGCAGCCAAGACCCGATGAACTACGAGCAGTACTTC.

This chain links TRBV29-1 with TRBJ2-4; D possibly corresponds to TRBD2 (6 bases). The J call could be wrong; TRBJ2-5 is a better fit for the DNA end. Germline V gene data show CDR1 as SQVTM and CDR2 as ANQGSEA. The CDR3 has 17 amino acids. CDR3 nucleotides: TGCAGCGTTGAAGAGCAAACTAGCCTAAAAACTCAAGAGACCCAGTACTTC. Encoded protein: CSVEEQTSLKTQETQYF.

Many counts were recorded for this clonotype. This chain uses TRBV20-1 with TRBJ2-1, with TRBD2 matching over 9 bases. The CDR3 has 14 residues. Per germline, CDR1 DFQATT and CDR2 SNEGSKA (reference sequence). Germline trimming cut 6 bases from V and 8 bases from J; bases unmatched to any gene: 11. The CDR3 DNA is TGCAGTGCCTTAGAGGGACTAGCCGACGATGAGCAGTTCTTC. This codes for CSALEGLADDEQFF.

This clonotype was observed a few times. The chain has TRBV7-3 and TRBJ2-3; 12 bases map to TRBD2. The V gene's germline CDR1 is SGHTA and CDR2 FQGTGA. V shed 1 base and J 4 bases; nucleotides not matched to a gene: 3. CDR3 length: 16 amino acids. CDR3 sequence: CASSLNLAGGPDTQYF. Written as DNA, the CDR3 is TGTGCCAGCAGCTTAAACCTAGCGGGAGGGCCAGATACGCAGTATTTT. The full variable domain, with the rest looked up from reference TRBV7-3 and TRBJ2-3, is GAGVSQTPSNKVTEKGKYVELRCDPISGHTALYWYRQSLGQGPEFLIYFQGTGAADDSGLPNDRFFAVRPEGSVSTLKIQRTERGDSAVYLCASSLNLAGGPDTQYFGPGTRLTVL.

V is TRBV4-1 and J is TRBJ2-5; D might be TRBD1 (5 bases). V dropped 3 bases and J dropped 2 bases, with 7 bases sitting between them. Germline CDR1 and CDR2: MGHRA and YSYEKL. CDR3 length equals 13 residues. CDR3 amino acids: CASSQTEQETQYF. The CDR3 nucleotides read TGCGCCAGCAGCCAGACAGAACAAGAGACCCAGTACTTC.

This clonotype showed up just once. The gene calls are TRBV20-1 and TRBJ2-1; 12 bases align to TRBD1. J was trimmed by 6 bases and V by 5 bases; bases with no gene match: 2. This CDR3 has 13 residues. Germline V gene lookup returns CDR1 DFQATT and CDR2 SNEGSKA (reference sequence). The CDR3 here is CSAGGQGANEQFF. The CDR3 DNA sequence: TGCAGTGCTGGGGGACAGGGGGCCAATGAGCAGTTCTTC.

The genes are TRBV20-1 and TRBJ2-2; perhaps TRBD2 as D (5 bases). V was shortened by 6 bases and J by 5 bases, with 13 bases between the two germline ends. CDR3 length: 13 residues. Germline values: CDR1 DFQATT, CDR2 SNEGSKA (reference sequence). CDR3 in amino acids: CSADPRRTGELFF. CDR3 in DNA: TGCAGTGCGGACCCGAGGAGGACCGGGGAGCTGTTTTTT.

A word on this clonotype: With a much larger clone just one base away, this may be a read error. The CDR3 nucleotides are TGTGCCAGCAGTTTAGGGACAAGGGGCAACACAGATACGCAGTATTTT. Its protein product is CASSLGTRGNTDTQYF. The genes are TRBV12-3 or TRBV12-4 and TRBJ2-3; tentative D call: TRBD1 (5 bases). The CDR3 contains 16 residues. Trimming cost V 1 base and J 2 bases, with 13 bases left between them.

This chain uses TRBV7-8 with TRBJ2-7; D is unclear. The V and J ends lost 1 base and 1 base respectively, with 11 bases between them. The CDR3 runs 15 residues. Germline values: CDR1 SGHVS, CDR2 FQNEAQ. CDR3 coding DNA: TGTGCCAGCAGCTTAGGTTCAGTGCTATCCTACGAGCAGTACTTC. Protein sequence: CASSLGSVLSYEQYF.

This clonotype occurred many times. J is TRBJ2-1 and V is TRBV5-6; possibly TRBD2 for D (6 bases). The CDR3 sequence is 15 residues long. V was cut by 3 bases and J by 4 bases, with 14 bases left in between. The germline gives CDR1 SGHDT, CDR2 YYEEEE. The CDR3 protein is CASSYTGTAYNEQFF. The CDR3 DNA reads TGTGCCAGCAGCTACACCGGGACTGCGTACAATGAGCAGTTCTTC.

This clonotype was recorded a few times. The rearrangement uses TRBV7-2 and TRBJ2-1; TRBD2 matches at 13 bases. The V gene's germline CDR1 is SGHTA and CDR2 FQGNSA. This CDR3 is built from 14 residues. V shed 5 bases, J shed 13 bases, and the junction held 8 bases outside the gene matches. The CDR3 DNA follows: TGTGCCAGCAGCACCCAAACTAGCGGGAGGGACCAGTTCTTC. Protein sequence: CASSTQTSGRDQFF.

The CDR3 loop is CASSPIAGTQETQYF. DNA for the CDR3: TGTGCCAGCAGTCCGATAGCGGGAACCCAAGAGACCCAGTACTTC. The J gene is TRBJ2-5, the V gene TRBV12-3 or TRBV12-4; 8 nucleotides align to TRBD2. Germline trimming cut 5 bases from V and 1 base from J; bases unmatched to any gene: 6. The CDR3 length is 15 residues.

This chain connects TRBV12-3 or TRBV12-4 to TRBJ2-1, with 11 bases identical to TRBD1. The V gene end was trimmed by 5 bases and the J gene end by 3 bases; junction bases not matched to a gene: 3. This CDR3 is 15 amino acids long. CDR3 sequence: CASSTGTGGYNEQFF. As DNA, the CDR3 is TGTGCCAGCAGTACCGGGACAGGGGGCTACAATGAGCAGTTCTTC.

This clonotype was found once. The chain links TRBV13 to TRBJ2-1; 9 bases fit TRBD1. Germline V gene lookup returns CDR1 PRHDT and CDR2 FYEKMQ (reference sequence). The CDR3 has 15 residues. V shed 5 bases, J shed 9 bases, and the junction held 11 bases outside the gene matches. The CDR3 nucleotides are TGTGCCAGCAGCGGGCGGGACAGGGAGAAAGGTGAGCAGTTCTTC. It encodes CASSGRDREKGEQFF.

This clonotype appeared a few times. The V call is TRBV4-1, the J call TRBJ2-7; TRBD2 might be the D (7 bases). The CDR3 has 15 amino acids. Per germline, CDR1 MGHRA and CDR2 YSYEKL. Trimming left V 4 bases short and J 2 bases short, with 15 bases between. The CDR3 coding sequence is TGCGCCAGCAGCCTTCTAGGGGGAGGGACCTACGAGCAGTACTTC. Its translation: CASSLLGGGTYEQYF.

The chain combines TRBV29-1 with TRBJ2-3; TRBD2 aligns across 9 bases. V gave up 3 bases and J gave up 2 bases; unmatched junction bases: 6. CDR3 length equals 15 residues. The germline V gene has CDR1 SQVTM and CDR2 ANQGSEA. CDR3 sequence reads: CSVDRAGGSTDTQYF. CDR3 in DNA: TGCAGCGTTGACCGAGCGGGGGGATCCACAGATACGCAGTATTTT.

The gene calls are TRBV5-5 and TRBJ2-7; 8 bases agree with TRBD1. V was clipped by 4 bases and J by 3 bases; unmatched bases: 9. The V gene's germline CDR1 is SGHKS and CDR2 YYEKEE (reference sequence). The CDR3 has 15 residues. The CDR3 sequence: CASSQGQGAVYEQYF. The CDR3 DNA follows: TGTGCCAGCAGCCAAGGACAGGGCGCCGTCTACGAGCAGTACTTC.

The chain joins TRBV7-2 to TRBJ2-4, with a weak D call TRBD1 (6 bases). The length of the CDR3 is 17 residues. The V end was cut by 5 bases, the J end by 0 bases, with 17 bases between. Germline CDR1 and CDR2: SGHTA and FQGNSA. In nucleotides, the CDR3 is TGTGCCAGCAGCCCAACCGGGACATTGATAGCCAAAAACATTCAGTACTTC. It translates to CASSPTGTLIAKNIQYF.

The rearrangement joins TRBV28 to TRBJ2-3, with 12 bases matching TRBD2. The CDR3 totals 15 residues. Germline CDR1 MDHEN, CDR2 SYDVKM. V gave up 2 bases and J gave up 8 bases; unmatched junction bases: 5. CDR3 sequence reads: CASSLLAGGPVTQYF. CDR3 nucleotide sequence: TGTGCCAGCAGTTTACTAGCGGGAGGGCCTGTTACGCAGTATTTT.

This chain joins TRBV30 and TRBJ2-4, with 8 bases that match TRBD2. The DNA end favors TRBJ2-7, so the J call may be wrong. Germline CDR1 and CDR2: GTSNPN and SVGIG (reference sequence). The CDR3 covers 13 residues. CDR3 nucleotides: TGTGCCTGGACTCCGGGACTAGGGGGCGAGCAGTACTTC. This gives the protein CAWTPGLGGEQYF.

The chain combines TRBV7-9 with TRBJ2-7, with 10 bases matching TRBD1. Germline trimming cut 1 base from V and 5 bases from J; bases unmatched to any gene: 5. The CDR3 runs 15 residues. Germline V gene sequence: CDR1 SEHNR, CDR2 FQNEAQ (reference sequence). CDR3 DNA: TGTGCCAGCAGCTTAGATGGGACAGGGGTTGACGAGCAGTACTTC. The encoded protein is CASSLDGTGVDEQYF.

J is TRBJ1-2 and V is TRBV15, with D perhaps matching TRBD1 (6 bases). CDR3 length: 14 residues. V lost 6 bases and J lost 7, with 18 bases in between. From germline, CDR1 is LNHNV and CDR2 YYDKDF (reference sequence). CDR3 in amino acids: CATRQGDGSFGYTF. CDR3 DNA: TGTGCCACCAGACAGGGCGACGGTTCGTTTGGCTACACCTTC.

This clonotype was recorded at least ten times. V is TRBV7-2 and J is TRBJ2-3; a weak D match, TRBD2 (5 bases). The CDR3 is 16 amino acids. Germline CDR1 and CDR2: SGHTA and FQGNSA. V was cut by 0 bases and J by 4 bases, with 14 bases left in between. Here the CDR3 reads CASSLALRLASDTQYF. CDR3 DNA sequence: TGTGCCAGCAGCTTAGCGCTTCGGCTAGCATCAGATACGCAGTATTTT.

Only a few counts were recorded for this clonotype. The chain is built from TRBV11-3 and TRBJ2-1; unclear D gene. CDR1 and CDR2 (germline): SGHNT, YENEEA. The CDR3 sequence is 13 residues long. Trimming took 3 bases from V and 3 from J, leaving 6 bases between them. The CDR3 sequence is CASSFQRYNEQFF. CDR3 DNA sequence: TGTGCCAGCAGCTTCCAGCGCTACAATGAGCAGTTCTTC. Drawing the rest from reference TRBV11-3 and TRBJ2-1, the complete variable domain is EAGVVQSPRYKIIEKKQPVAFWCNPISGHNTLYWYLQNLGQGPELLIRYENEEAVDDSQLPKDRFSAERLKGVDSTLKIQPAELGDSAVYLCASSFQRYNEQFFGPGTRLTVL.

This clonotype has a count of ten or more. The chain links TRBV6-1 to TRBJ2-5; TRBD2 matches 13 bases. The CDR3 length is 19 residues. Germline V gives CDR1 MNHNS, CDR2 SASEGT. J gave up 2 bases and V 6 bases, and 15 bases lay outside the gene matches. The DNA for the CDR3 is TGTGCCAGCAGACCCGGACTAGCGGGAGATTGGGGAGAGCAAGAGACCCAGTACTTC. Amino acids: CASRPGLAGDWGEQETQYF.

This clonotype was seen a handful of times. CDR3 nucleotide sequence: TGCGCCAGCAGCCAAGTGCCTAGCAGACAAGAGCAGTTCTTC. This sequence encodes CASSQVPSRQEQFF. V usage is TRBV4-1 and J usage is TRBJ2-1; D possibly corresponds to TRBD2 (5 bases). V lost 1 base and J lost 10, with 14 bases in between. CDR1 is MGHRA and CDR2 is YSYEKL in the germline V gene. The CDR3 is made up of 14 amino acids.

This clonotype turned up a few times. The chain is built from TRBV20-1 and TRBJ2-5; the match to TRBD2 covers 13 bases. The germline V gene has CDR1 DFQATT and CDR2 SNEGSKA (reference sequence). V gave up 6 bases and J gave up 3 bases; unmatched junction bases: 4. The CDR3 consists of 14 residues. The CDR3 DNA is TGCAGTGCCACTAGCGGGGGGGCGGAAGAGACCCAGTACTTC. Translating it yields CSATSGGAEETQYF.

The sample holds many counts of this clonotype. The chain recombines TRBV10-3 with TRBJ2-5; no clear D gene. TRBJ2-7 matches the DNA end more closely, so the J call is doubtful. This CDR3 has 14 amino acids. Germline CDR1 ENHRY, CDR2 SYGVKD. The CDR3 region has the DNA TGTGCCATCAGTACGGCCTCCTGGCTGGGCGAGCAGTACTTC. Translated: CAISTASWLGEQYF.

The V and J genes are TRBV20-1 and TRBJ1-1; 7 positions agree with TRBD1. V lost 1 base and J lost 6; bases outside the gene matches: 2. This CDR3 spans 12 amino acids. Per the germline V gene, CDR1 is DFQATT and CDR2 is SNEGSKA (reference sequence). CDR3 protein: CSARGRGPEAFF. CDR3 nucleotide sequence: TGCAGTGCTAGAGGAAGGGGGCCTGAAGCTTTCTTT.